These T cell receptor beta chains were read from a single sample in a study of lymphopenia after photon versus proton radiotherapy. TCRdb's table, derived via immunoSEQ multiplex PCR, lists solely in-frame clones and lacks some. The data contain 20,000 to 25,000 clones, around 85% of them singletons. The sequencing here drew on peripheral blood, taken from a patient treated with photon-based radiotherapy. The receptors were gathered from a man aged 55 to 70 with pancreatic cancer. The CDR3 runs from the conserved cysteine through the conserved F or W. D genes are given only for firm matches. Not every row has a clone size; where given, it reads once, few, many or a size class.

TGTGCCTGGAGCCCCGGAGGGGGCTACACCTTC,CAWSPGGGYTF,TRBV30,TRBJ1-2,-,-
TGCGCCAGCAGCCACGGGACGGATACGCAGTATTTT,CASSHGTDTQYF,TRBV4-1,TRBJ2-3,-,-
TGTGCCTGGAGCCTTGAAGGACGGAACTCTGGAAACACCATATATTTT,CAWSLEGRNSGNTIYF,TRBV30,TRBJ1-3,-,-
TGTGCCAGCAGTTCCCACCCGAACACTGAAGCTTTCTTT,CASSSHPNTEAFF,TRBV2,TRBJ1-1,-,-
TGTGCCAGCAGCTTAGGGTCGCAGGGGAACTATGGCTACACCTTC,CASSLGSQGNYGYTF,TRBV7-2,TRBJ1-2,-,-
TGTGCCAGCAGTGAGGGACAGGGGGTCAATGAGCAGTTCTTC,CASSEGQGVNEQFF,TRBV6-1,TRBJ2-1,-,TRBD1
TGCGCCAGCAGTTTAGGGCCGACAGGTGGTAATGAAAAACTGTTTTTT,CASSLGPTGGNEKLFF,TRBV5-1,TRBJ1-4,-,-
TGTGCCAGCAATAAACGCGGTGGCACAGATACGCAGTATTTT,CASNKRGGTDTQYF,TRBV27,TRBJ2-3,-,-
TGTGCCAGCAGTGACGGGGACGGGGCCAACGTCCTGACTTTC,CASSDGDGANVLTF,TRBV2,TRBJ2-6,-,-
TGTGCCAGCAGTGGAACGAGGGGCGGGGGGCAAGAGACCCAGTACTTC,CASSGTRGGGQETQYF,TRBV2,TRBJ2-5,-,TRBD2
TGTGCCAGCAGCTTTAAAGACAGGGAGGTCTATGGCTACACCTTC,CASSFKDREVYGYTF,TRBV7-9,TRBJ1-2,medium-sized,TRBD1
TGTGCCAGCAGACAGACCGGACTAGCGGGGGTTGTCGGGGAGCTGTTTTTT,CASRQTGLAGVVGELFF,TRBV25-1,TRBJ2-2,-,TRBD2
TGTGCCAGCAGTGGATTGACAGTACGCTATAACTATGGCTACACCTTC,CASSGLTVRYNYGYTF,TRBV6-1,TRBJ1-2,-,-
TGTGCCAGCAGCTTATCGAGGGCTGAAGCTTTCTTT,CASSLSRAEAFF,TRBV11-3,TRBJ1-1,-,-
TGCGCCAGCAGATTACTAGGGACTAGCGAGGATGAGCAGTTCTTC,CASRLLGTSEDEQFF,TRBV5-1,TRBJ2-1,-,TRBD2
TGTGCCAGCAGCGTGGGGACTAGCGGGGTAAATGAGCAGTTCTTC,CASSVGTSGVNEQFF,TRBV9,TRBJ2-1,once,TRBD2
TGTGCCAGCAGCTTAAGACAGCCAATTGTCACAGATACGCAGTATTTT,CASSLRQPIVTDTQYF,TRBV11-2,TRBJ2-3,-,-
TGTGCCAGCAGCCAAGCCATCAGGGAGACTTTCTTT,CASSQAIRETFF,TRBV4-2,TRBJ1-1,-,-
TGTGCCAGCAGAGCCCTCCAAGGACAGCCCCAGCATTTT,CASRALQGQPQHF,TRBV6-9,TRBJ1-5,-,-
TGTGCCAGCAGCTTCTCAGCCACCTACGAGCAGTACTTC,CASSFSATYEQYF,TRBV7-3,TRBJ2-7,-,-
TGTGCCAGCAGCCCCCTTGGAGGGAGGTGGGCCTACGAGCAGTACTTC,CASSPLGGRWAYEQYF,TRBV4-2,TRBJ2-7,once,-
TGCGCCAGCAGCTCGTTACCGGGACTCTCCTACAATGAGCAGTTCTTC,CASSSLPGLSYNEQFF,TRBV5-1,TRBJ2-1,-,-
TGTGCCAGCAGTGAACTATGGATGGATCAGGGCACTGAAGCTTTCTTT,CASSELWMDQGTEAFF,TRBV25-1,TRBJ1-1,-,-
TGTGCCATCAGGAATTACAGGGGAGAAGCTTTCTTT,CAIRNYRGEAFF,TRBV10-3,TRBJ1-1,-,TRBD1